What follows is one T cell receptor beta chain and its context. RNA totalling about 0.45 to 1 ug underwent reverse transcription with random hexamers. Across 54 Vbeta and 13 Jbeta, immunoSEQ multiplex PCR amplified TCR beta CDR3. Each CDR3 protein gets one entry after TCRdb re-called the immunoSEQ multiplex PCR reads with MiXCR. The top ten hold around 0.24% of the sample, which has some 130,000 distinct CDR3 sequences, approximately 89% seen once. The data were taken from a study of CD8 T cells in Susac syndrome. This CDR3 region has 13 residues. Per the germline V gene, CDR1 is MDHEN and CDR2 is SYDVKM. Trimming took 3 bases from V and 2 from J, leaving 8 bases between them. Sequencing of TCR beta covered CD8+ and CD4+ T cells obtained from blood. TEMRA cells were FACS-enriched, while CD8+ and CD4+ T cells were negatively isolated.

The chain is built from TRBV28 and TRBJ2-7; D remains ambiguous. The origin of this receptor is a human donor with multiple sclerosis. The sequenced sample was CD8+ T cells from PBMCs. CDR3 DNA sequence: TGTGCCAGCAGTTTTCTAGAGACCTACGAGCAGTACTTC. Amino acid sequence: CASSFLETYEQYF. Filled out from reference TRBV28 and TRBJ2-7, the complete variable domain reads DVKVTQSSRYLVKRTGEKVFLECVQDMDHENMFWYRQDPGLGLRLIYFSYDVKMKEKGDIPEGYSVSREKKERFSLILESASTNQTSMYLCASSFLETYEQYFGPGTRLTVT.